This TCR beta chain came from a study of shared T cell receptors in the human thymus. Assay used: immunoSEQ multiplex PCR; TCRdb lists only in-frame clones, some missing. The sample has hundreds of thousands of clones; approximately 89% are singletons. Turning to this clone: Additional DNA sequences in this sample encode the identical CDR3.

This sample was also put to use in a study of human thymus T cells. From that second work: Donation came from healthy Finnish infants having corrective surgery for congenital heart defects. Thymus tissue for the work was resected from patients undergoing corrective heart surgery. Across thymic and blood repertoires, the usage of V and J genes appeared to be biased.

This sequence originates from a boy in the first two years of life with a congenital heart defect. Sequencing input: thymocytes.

In nucleotides, the CDR3 is TGTGCCAGCTCCCCTAGCGGAAGCTCCTACGAGCAGTACTTC. It codes for CASSPSGSSYEQYF. The rearrangement joins TRBV28 to TRBJ2-7; 7 bases map to TRBD2. The CDR3 is 14 residues long. The germline V gene has CDR1 MDHEN and CDR2 SYDVKM. V dropped 8 bases and J dropped 0; count of bases not matched to a gene: 7.